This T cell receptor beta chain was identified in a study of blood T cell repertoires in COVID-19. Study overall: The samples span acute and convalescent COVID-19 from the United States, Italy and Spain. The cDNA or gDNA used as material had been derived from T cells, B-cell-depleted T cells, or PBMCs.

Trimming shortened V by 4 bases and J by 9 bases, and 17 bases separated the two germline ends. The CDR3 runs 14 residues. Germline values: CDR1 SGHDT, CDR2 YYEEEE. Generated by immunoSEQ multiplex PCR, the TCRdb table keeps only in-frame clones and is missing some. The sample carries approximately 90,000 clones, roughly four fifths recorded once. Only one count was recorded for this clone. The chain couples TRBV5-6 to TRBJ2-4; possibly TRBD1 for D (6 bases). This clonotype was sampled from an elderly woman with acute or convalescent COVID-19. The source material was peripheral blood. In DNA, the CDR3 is TGTGCCAGCAGCCAAAAAGGGACAAGGGGCATTCAGTACTTC. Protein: CASSQKGTRGIQYF.